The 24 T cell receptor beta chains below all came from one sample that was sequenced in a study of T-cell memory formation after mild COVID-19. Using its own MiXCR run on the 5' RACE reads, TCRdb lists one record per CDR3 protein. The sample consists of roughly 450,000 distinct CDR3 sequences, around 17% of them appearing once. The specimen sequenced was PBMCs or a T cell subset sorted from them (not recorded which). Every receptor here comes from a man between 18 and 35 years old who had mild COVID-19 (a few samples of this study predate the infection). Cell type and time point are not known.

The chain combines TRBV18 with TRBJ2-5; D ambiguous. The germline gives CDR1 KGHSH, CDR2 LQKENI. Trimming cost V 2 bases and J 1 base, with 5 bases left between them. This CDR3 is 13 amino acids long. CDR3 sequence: CASSPMTQETQYF. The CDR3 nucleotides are TGTGCCAGCTCACCAATGACCCAAGAGACCCAGTACTTC. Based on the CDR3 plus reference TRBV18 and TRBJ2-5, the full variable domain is NAGVMQNPRHLVRRRGQEARLRCSPMKGHSHVYWYRQLPEEGLKFMVYLQKENIIDESGMPKERFSAEFPKEGPSILRIQQVVRGDSAAYFCASSPMTQETQYFGPGTRLLVL.

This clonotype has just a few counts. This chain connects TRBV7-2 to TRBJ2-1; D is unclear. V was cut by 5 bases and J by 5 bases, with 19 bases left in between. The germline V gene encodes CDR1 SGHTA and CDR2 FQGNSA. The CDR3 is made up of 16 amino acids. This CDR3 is CASSPGVGLGDNEQFF. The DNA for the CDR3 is TGTGCCAGCAGCCCCGGAGTCGGGCTGGGCGACAATGAGCAGTTCTTC.

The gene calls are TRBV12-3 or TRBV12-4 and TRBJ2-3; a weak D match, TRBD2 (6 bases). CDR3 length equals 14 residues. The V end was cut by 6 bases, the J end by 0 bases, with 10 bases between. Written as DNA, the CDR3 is TGTGCCAGCAGGACTAGTGCTAGCACAGATACGCAGTATTTT. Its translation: CASRTSASTDTQYF.

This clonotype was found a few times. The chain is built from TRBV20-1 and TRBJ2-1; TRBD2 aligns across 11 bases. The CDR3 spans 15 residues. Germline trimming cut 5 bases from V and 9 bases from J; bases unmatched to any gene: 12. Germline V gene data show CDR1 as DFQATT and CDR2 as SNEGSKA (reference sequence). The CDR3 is CSADLAGGRSIEQFF. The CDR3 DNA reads TGCAGTGCTGACTTAGCGGGGGGGCGAAGCATTGAGCAGTTCTTC.

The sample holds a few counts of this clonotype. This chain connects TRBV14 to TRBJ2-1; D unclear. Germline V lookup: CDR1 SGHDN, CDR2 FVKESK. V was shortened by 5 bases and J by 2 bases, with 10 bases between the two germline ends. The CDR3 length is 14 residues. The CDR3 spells CASSKTNAYNEQFF. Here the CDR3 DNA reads TGTGCCAGCAGCAAAACAAATGCCTACAATGAGCAGTTCTTC.

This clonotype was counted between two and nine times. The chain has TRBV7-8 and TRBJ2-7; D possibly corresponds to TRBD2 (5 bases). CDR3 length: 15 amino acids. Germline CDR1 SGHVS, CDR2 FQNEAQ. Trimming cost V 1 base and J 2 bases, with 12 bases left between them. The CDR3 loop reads CASSLEEVGTYEQYF. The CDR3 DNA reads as TGTGCCAGCAGCTTAGAGGAGGTAGGAACCTACGAGCAGTACTTC.

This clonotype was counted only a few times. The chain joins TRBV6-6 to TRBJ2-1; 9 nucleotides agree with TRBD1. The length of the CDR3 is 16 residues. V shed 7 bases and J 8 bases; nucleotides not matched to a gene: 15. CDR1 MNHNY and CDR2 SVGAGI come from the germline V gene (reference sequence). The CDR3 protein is CASTYRDRVTEHEQFF. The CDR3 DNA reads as TGTGCCAGCACCTACCGGGACAGGGTAACCGAGCATGAGCAGTTCTTC.

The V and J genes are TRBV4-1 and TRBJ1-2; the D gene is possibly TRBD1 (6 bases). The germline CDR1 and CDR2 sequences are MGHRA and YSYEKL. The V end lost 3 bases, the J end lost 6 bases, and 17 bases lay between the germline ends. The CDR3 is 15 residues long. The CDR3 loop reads CASSHDPQGGDGYTF. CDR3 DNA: TGCGCCAGCAGCCATGACCCACAGGGTGGGGATGGCTACACCTTC.

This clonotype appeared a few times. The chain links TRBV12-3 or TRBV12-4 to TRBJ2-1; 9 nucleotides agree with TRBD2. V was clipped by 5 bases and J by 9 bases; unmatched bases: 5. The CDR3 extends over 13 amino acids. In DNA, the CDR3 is TGTGCCAGCAGTGCTGCGGGGGGGAGTGAGCAGTTCTTC. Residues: CASSAAGGSEQFF.

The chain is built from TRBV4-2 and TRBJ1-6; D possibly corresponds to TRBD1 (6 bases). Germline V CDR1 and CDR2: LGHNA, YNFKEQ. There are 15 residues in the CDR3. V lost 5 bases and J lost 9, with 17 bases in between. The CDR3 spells CASSSHGRGGSPLHF. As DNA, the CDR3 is TGTGCCAGCAGCTCCCACGGCAGGGGAGGTTCACCCCTCCACTTT.

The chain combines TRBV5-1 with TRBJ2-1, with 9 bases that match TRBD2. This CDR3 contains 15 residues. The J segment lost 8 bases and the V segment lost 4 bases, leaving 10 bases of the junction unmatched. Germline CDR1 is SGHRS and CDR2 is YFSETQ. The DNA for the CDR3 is TGCGCCAGCAGCCCGGTCAGCGGGGGGCTGGATGAGCAGTTCTTC. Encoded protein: CASSPVSGGLDEQFF.

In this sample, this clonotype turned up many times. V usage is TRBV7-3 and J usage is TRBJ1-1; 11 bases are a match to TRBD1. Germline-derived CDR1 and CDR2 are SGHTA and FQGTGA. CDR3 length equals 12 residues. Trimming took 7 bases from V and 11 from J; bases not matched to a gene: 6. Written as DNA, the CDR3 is TGTGCCAGCAAAGGGGGACAGGGGGATGCTTTCTTT. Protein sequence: CASKGGQGDAFF.

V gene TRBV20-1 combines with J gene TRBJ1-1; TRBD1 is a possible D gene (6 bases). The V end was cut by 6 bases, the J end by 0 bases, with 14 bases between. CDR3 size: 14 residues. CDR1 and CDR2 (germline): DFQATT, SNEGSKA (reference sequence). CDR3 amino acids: CSARKGHMNTEAFF. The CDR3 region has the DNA TGCAGTGCCCGAAAGGGACACATGAACACTGAAGCTTTCTTT.

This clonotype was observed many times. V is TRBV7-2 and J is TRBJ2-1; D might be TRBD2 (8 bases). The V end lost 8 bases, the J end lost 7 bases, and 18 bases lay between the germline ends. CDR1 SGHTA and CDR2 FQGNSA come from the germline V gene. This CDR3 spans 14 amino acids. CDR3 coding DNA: TGTGCCAGCGACAGGGCGGGGGGTCGGAATGAGCAGTTCTTC. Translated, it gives CASDRAGGRNEQFF.

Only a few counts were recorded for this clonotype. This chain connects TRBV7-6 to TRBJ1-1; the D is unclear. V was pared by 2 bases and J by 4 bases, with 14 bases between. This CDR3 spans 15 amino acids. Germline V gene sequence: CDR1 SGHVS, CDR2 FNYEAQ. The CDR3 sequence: CASSLSRFGGTEAFF. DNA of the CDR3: TGTGCCAGCAGCTTATCCCGCTTTGGAGGCACTGAAGCTTTCTTT.

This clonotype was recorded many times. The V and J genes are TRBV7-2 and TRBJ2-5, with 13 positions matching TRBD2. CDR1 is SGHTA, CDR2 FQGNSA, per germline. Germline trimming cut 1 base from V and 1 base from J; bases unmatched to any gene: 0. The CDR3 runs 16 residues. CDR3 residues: CASSLGLAGGQETQYF. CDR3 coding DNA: TGTGCCAGCAGCTTAGGACTAGCGGGGGGCCAAGAGACCCAGTACTTC.

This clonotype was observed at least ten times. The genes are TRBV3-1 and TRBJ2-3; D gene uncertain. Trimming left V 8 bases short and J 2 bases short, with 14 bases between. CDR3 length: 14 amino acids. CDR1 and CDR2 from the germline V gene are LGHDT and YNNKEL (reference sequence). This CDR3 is CASALTGVTDTQYF. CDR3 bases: TGTGCCAGCGCCTTGACTGGGGTCACAGATACGCAGTATTTT.

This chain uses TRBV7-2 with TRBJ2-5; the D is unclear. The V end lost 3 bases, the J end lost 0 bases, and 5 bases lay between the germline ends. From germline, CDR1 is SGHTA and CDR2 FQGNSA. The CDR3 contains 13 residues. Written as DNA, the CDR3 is TGTGCCAGCAGCTTTGTGTACCAAGAGACCCAGTACTTC. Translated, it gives CASSFVYQETQYF.

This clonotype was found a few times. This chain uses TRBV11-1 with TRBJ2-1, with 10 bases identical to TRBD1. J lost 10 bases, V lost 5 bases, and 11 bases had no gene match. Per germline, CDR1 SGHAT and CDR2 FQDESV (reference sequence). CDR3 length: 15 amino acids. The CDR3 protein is CASSRPGQGFYEQFF. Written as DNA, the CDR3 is TGTGCCAGCAGCCGACCGGGACAGGGGTTCTACGAGCAGTTCTTC.

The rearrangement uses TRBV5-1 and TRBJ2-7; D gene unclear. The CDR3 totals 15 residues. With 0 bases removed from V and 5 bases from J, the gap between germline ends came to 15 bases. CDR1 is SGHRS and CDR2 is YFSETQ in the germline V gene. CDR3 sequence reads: CASSLASPVNDEQYF. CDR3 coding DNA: TGCGCCAGCAGCTTGGCCAGTCCAGTAAACGACGAGCAGTACTTC.

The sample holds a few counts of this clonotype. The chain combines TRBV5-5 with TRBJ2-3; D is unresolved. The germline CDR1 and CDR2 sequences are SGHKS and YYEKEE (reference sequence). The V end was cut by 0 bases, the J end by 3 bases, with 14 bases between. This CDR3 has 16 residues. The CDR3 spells CASSLGADGMTDTQYF. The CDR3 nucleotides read TGTGCCAGCAGCTTGGGCGCGGACGGCATGACAGATACGCAGTATTTT.

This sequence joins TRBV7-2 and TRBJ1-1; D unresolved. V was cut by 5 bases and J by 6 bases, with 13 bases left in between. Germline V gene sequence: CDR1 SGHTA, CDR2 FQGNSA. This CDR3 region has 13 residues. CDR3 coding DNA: TGTGCCAGCAGCCCCGGGCATGGCTCTGAAGCTTTCTTT. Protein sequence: CASSPGHGSEAFF.

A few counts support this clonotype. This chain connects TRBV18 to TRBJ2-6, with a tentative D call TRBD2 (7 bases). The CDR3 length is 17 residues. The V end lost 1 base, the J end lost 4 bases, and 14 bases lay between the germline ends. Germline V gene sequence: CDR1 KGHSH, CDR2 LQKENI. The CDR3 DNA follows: TGTGCCAGCTCACCACGGGCGGGGGCAGACGGGGCCAACGTCCTGACTTTC. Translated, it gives CASSPRAGADGANVLTF.

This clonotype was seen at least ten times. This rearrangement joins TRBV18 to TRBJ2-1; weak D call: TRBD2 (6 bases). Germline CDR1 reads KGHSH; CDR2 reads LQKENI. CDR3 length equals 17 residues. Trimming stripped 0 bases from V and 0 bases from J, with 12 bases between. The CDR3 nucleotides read TGTGCCAGCTCACCACCGGGACTTTCGAGCTCCTACAATGAGCAGTTCTTC. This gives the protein CASSPPGLSSSYNEQFF.